Following are 18 T cell receptor beta chains from one sample sequenced in a study of blood T cell repertoires in COVID-19. Produced via immunoSEQ multiplex PCR; TCRdb's table is partial and in-frame only. The sample holds about 280,000 clones; 88% are singletons and the top ten take approximately 8.5%. Sequenced input: peripheral blood. The origin of the receptors is a man aged 18 to 35 with active or convalescent COVID-19.

Of note for this clone: Different DNA sequences within this sample yield the same CDR3. V and J are TRBV7-8 and TRBJ2-2, with TRBD1 matching 8 bases. Trimming took 8 bases from V and 3 from J; bases not matched to a gene: 5. Germline V CDR1 and CDR2: SGHVS, FQNEAQ. The CDR3 loop spans 14 amino acids. The CDR3 DNA is TGTGCCAGCCTGGGACAGGTGGACACCGGGGAGCTGTTTTTT. Translating it yields CASLGQVDTGELFF.

This chain links TRBV2 with TRBJ1-1; TRBD1 is a possible D gene (5 bases). The CDR3 runs 14 residues. Germline CDR1 and CDR2: SNHLY and FYNNEI. Deletions cut 8 bases from V and 1 base from J, with 14 bases between. The CDR3 sequence: CASGQLGGNTEAFF. CDR3 in DNA: TGTGCCAGCGGCCAATTGGGGGGGAACACTGAAGCTTTCTTT.

The chain is built from TRBV3-1 (or the pseudogene TRBV3-2) and TRBJ1-2; 7 bases are shared with TRBD1. The V and J ends lost 0 bases and 7 bases, in that order; junction bases with no gene match: 5. Germline CDR1 and CDR2: LGHDT and YNNKEL (reference sequence). This CDR3 has 14 residues. CDR3 in amino acids: CASSQDVAGGGYTF. For the CDR3, the DNA is TGTGCCAGCAGCCAAGATGTGGCAGGGGGTGGCTACACCTTC.

This chain links TRBV19 with TRBJ1-1; 9 bases map to TRBD1. The CDR3 spans 15 residues. CDR1 LNHDA and CDR2 SQIVND come from the germline V gene (reference sequence). J lost 5 bases, V lost 4 bases, and 8 bases had no gene match. The CDR3 sequence: CASSTAGTGWTEAFF. The DNA for the CDR3 is TGTGCCAGTAGTACGGCCGGGACAGGGTGGACTGAAGCTTTCTTT.

The chain joins TRBV6-5 to TRBJ1-1, with D tentatively TRBD1 (5 bases). Trimming pared 7 bases from V and 1 base from J, leaving 10 bases between. The length of the CDR3 is 13 residues. Germline V gene sequence: CDR1 MNHEY, CDR2 SVGAGI. CDR3 loop: CASKTESNTEAFF. CDR3 DNA: TGTGCCAGCAAGACAGAGTCGAACACTGAAGCTTTCTTT.

The chain uses TRBV6-6 and TRBJ2-5, with D possibly matching TRBD1 (6 bases). The CDR3 spans 16 residues. The V gene lost 0 bases and the J gene lost 0 bases, with 11 bases spanning the gap. Germline V lookup: CDR1 MNHNY, CDR2 SVGAGI (reference sequence). The CDR3 DNA reads as TGTGCCAGCAGTTACTCGGGGGCCGGGTACCAAGAGACCCAGTACTTC. Its translation: CASSYSGAGYQETQYF.

CDR3 nucleotide sequence: TGTGCCAGCTCAGGTCAACAGGGGGACGCTTATGGCTACACCTTC. It translates to CASSGQQGDAYGYTF. The chain couples TRBV18 to TRBJ1-2, with 8 bases matching TRBD1. J was trimmed by 5 bases and V by 5 bases; bases with no gene match: 10. Per the germline V gene, CDR1 is KGHSH and CDR2 is LQKENI. This CDR3 is built from 15 residues. Drawing the rest from reference TRBV18 and TRBJ1-2, the complete variable domain is NAGVMQNPRHLVRRRGQEARLRCSPMKGHSHVYWYRQLPEEGLKFMVYLQKENIIDESGMPKERFSAEFPKEGPSILRIQQVVRGDSAAYFCASSGQQGDAYGYTFGSGTRLTVV.

The rearrangement uses TRBV19 and TRBJ1-2, with 8 bases fitting TRBD1. The germline V gene has CDR1 LNHDA and CDR2 SQIVND (reference sequence). This CDR3 is 16 amino acids long. Trimming took 4 bases from V and 4 from J; bases not matched to a gene: 11. For the CDR3, the DNA is TGTGCCAGTAGTAACCCGGGACAGGACCTCCTCTATGGCTACACCTTC. Residues: CASSNPGQDLLYGYTF.

The chain is built from TRBV29-1 and TRBJ1-1; 7 positions agree with TRBD1. This CDR3 spans 14 amino acids. Germline V lookup: CDR1 SQVTM, CDR2 ANQGSEA. V was clipped by 7 bases and J by 2 bases; unmatched bases: 10. CDR3 amino acids: CSGRQGKLNTEAFF. DNA for the CDR3: TGCAGCGGTAGACAGGGAAAATTAAACACTGAAGCTTTCTTT. Full variable domain (outside the CDR3, taken from reference TRBV29-1 and TRBJ1-1): SAVISQKPSRDICQRGTSLTIQCQVDSQVTMMFWYRQQPGQSLTLIATANQGSEATYESGFVIDKFPISRPNLTFSTLTVSNMSPEDSSIYLCSGRQGKLNTEAFFGQGTRLTVV.

The gene calls are TRBV13 and TRBJ1-2; D might be TRBD1 (5 bases). The CDR3 has 15 amino acids. Germline-derived CDR1 and CDR2 are PRHDT and FYEKMQ (reference sequence). Trimming stripped 7 bases from V and 0 bases from J, with 15 bases between. The CDR3 DNA reads TGTGCCAGCACCCCAAGGGTGGACACTAACTATGGCTACACCTTC. Protein sequence: CASTPRVDTNYGYTF.

This clone was picked up one time. This chain links TRBV6-5 with TRBJ1-1; 8 positions agree with TRBD1. The CDR3 has 15 amino acids. The germline V gene encodes CDR1 MNHEY and CDR2 SVGAGI. V lost 6 bases, J lost 3 bases, and 9 bases stayed unmatched. The CDR3 DNA sequence: TGTGCCAGCAGGTTGGTACAGGGGGTGGACACTGAAGCTTTCTTT. The encoded protein is CASRLVQGVDTEAFF.

The count of this clone is one. The rearrangement uses TRBV5-1 and TRBJ2-2; 10 bases are a match to TRBD2. With V trimmed by 4 bases and J by 0 bases, 9 bases remained unmatched. Germline CDR1 reads SGHRS; CDR2 reads YFSETQ. The CDR3 has 18 amino acids. DNA of the CDR3: TGCGCCAGCAGCAAGGATCTAAGCGGGGGGGCGAACACCGGGGAGCTGTTTTTT. Its protein product is CASSKDLSGGANTGELFF.

This clone was recorded only once. The chain couples TRBV29-1 to TRBJ2-3, with 9 nucleotides matching TRBD1. CDR3 size: 15 residues. Germline CDR1 is SQVTM and CDR2 is ANQGSEA. V lost 4 bases, J lost 0 bases, and 5 bases stayed unmatched. CDR3 amino acids: CSVATGGKSTDTQYF. CDR3 DNA: TGCAGCGTTGCTACAGGGGGCAAGAGCACAGATACGCAGTATTTT.

The gene calls are TRBV6-5 and TRBJ1-2; D is ambiguous. Germline V gene data show CDR1 as MNHEY and CDR2 as SVGAGI. Trimming cost V 2 bases and J 0 bases, with 4 bases left between them. CDR3 size: 13 residues. CDR3 in amino acids: CASSYGTNYGYTF. The DNA of the CDR3 is TGTGCCAGCAGTTACGGCACTAACTATGGCTACACCTTC.

The CDR3 sequence: CASSQVPPDSGNEKLFF. In DNA, the CDR3 is TGCGCCAGCAGCCAAGTTCCCCCGGACAGTGGAAATGAAAAACTGTTTTTT. V is TRBV4-1 and J is TRBJ1-4, with D possibly matching TRBD1 (6 bases). Trimming left V 1 base short and J 5 bases short, with 17 bases between. The length of the CDR3 is 17 residues. The germline gives CDR1 MGHRA, CDR2 YSYEKL.

The chain employs TRBV27 and TRBJ1-2; TRBD1 matches 8 bases. V lost 4 bases and J lost 8; bases outside the gene matches: 12. CDR3 length: 15 residues. From germline, CDR1 is MNHEY and CDR2 SMNVEV (reference sequence). This chain's CDR3 is CASSSEVDRGKGYTF. CDR3 coding DNA: TGTGCCAGCAGTTCTGAGGTAGACAGGGGTAAAGGCTACACCTTC.

The CDR3 DNA is TGTGCCAGCAGCGATCCACGGGACATTCAGTCTAACCCGCACGAGCAGTACTTC. Residues: CASSDPRDIQSNPHEQYF. The chain links TRBV9 to TRBJ2-7, with D perhaps matching TRBD1 (6 bases). The germline V and J ends were trimmed by 3 bases and 5 bases, with 27 bases remaining between them. The CDR3 sequence is 18 residues long. Looked up from germline, CDR1 is SGDLS and CDR2 is YYNGEE.

The V call is TRBV2, the J call TRBJ2-7, with 9 bases lining up with TRBD2. There are 15 residues in the CDR3. Germline loops: CDR1 SNHLY, CDR2 FYNNEI. V shed 0 bases and J 2 bases; nucleotides not matched to a gene: 2. CDR3 bases: TGTGCCAGCAGTGAAGCCGGCGGGGGGGCCTACGAGCAGTACTTC. Amino acids: CASSEAGGGAYEQYF.